Presented here are 25 T cell receptor beta chains from one specimen sequenced in a study of cytomegalovirus exposure and HLA in healthy donors. In the PCR, 60 Vbeta and 13 Jbeta primers were used. This table comes from immunoSEQ multiplex PCR, and its TCRdb copy is limited to in-frame clones, with some not included. The data contain 200,000 or so clones, almost 70% of them singletons. The material sequenced was PBMCs. Receptors were obtained from a man aged 40-50 years in good health and CMV-seropositive.

The count of this clone is one. The chain recombines TRBV2 with TRBJ1-5, with D possibly TRBD1 on 5 matching bases. CDR3 length: 14 amino acids. Germline V gene sequence: CDR1 SNHLY, CDR2 FYNNEI. V was trimmed by 3 bases and J by 6 bases, leaving 12 bases between them. The CDR3 region is CASSDSGEGQPQHF. The CDR3 nucleotides are TGTGCCAGCAGTGATTCGGGGGAAGGTCAGCCCCAGCATTTT. The variable domain in full, completed from reference TRBV2 and TRBJ1-5, reads EPEVTQTPSHQVTQMGQEVILRCVPISNHLYFYWYRQILGQKVEFLVSFYNNEISEKSEIFDDQFSVERPDGSNFTLKIRSTKLEDSAMYFCASSDSGEGQPQHFGDGTRLSIL.

This clone was seen just once. The chain links TRBV27 to TRBJ1-2, with D uncertain. CDR1 and CDR2 (germline): MNHEY, SMNVEV (reference sequence). Trimming took 2 bases from V and 3 from J, leaving 7 bases between them. The CDR3 contains 13 residues. CDR3 protein: CASSLSGDYGYTF. CDR3 bases: TGTGCCAGCAGTTTAAGCGGGGACTATGGCTACACCTTC.

The chain is built from TRBV6-1 and TRBJ1-1; D possibly corresponds to TRBD1 (5 bases). This CDR3 is built from 13 residues. V lost 6 bases and J lost 11, with 19 bases in between. Germline V gene sequence: CDR1 MNHNS, CDR2 SASEGT. In DNA, the CDR3 is TGTGCCAGCAGATCATCGGGACTTCAGGACGCTTTCTTT. Encoded protein: CASRSSGLQDAFF.

This clone was recorded a few times. The V gene is TRBV19, the J gene TRBJ2-3; D call uncertain. The V end was cut by 5 bases, the J end by 0 bases, with 9 bases between. Germline values: CDR1 LNHDA, CDR2 SQIVND (reference sequence). This CDR3 has 14 residues. Written as DNA, the CDR3 is TGTGCCAGTAGTGTACAAAAGAGCACAGATACGCAGTATTTT. Amino acid sequence: CASSVQKSTDTQYF.

The rearrangement uses TRBV7-9 and TRBJ2-5; possible D gene TRBD2, 6 bases. The length of the CDR3 is 13 residues. From germline, CDR1 is SEHNR and CDR2 FQNEAQ (reference sequence). Trimming took off 4 bases at V and 5 bases at J, with 11 bases between the two ends. Written as DNA, the CDR3 is TGTGCCAGCAGCTCCGGGGACTCGGAGACCCAGTACTTC. This gives the protein CASSSGDSETQYF.

The chain is built from TRBV5-1 and TRBJ2-4; 9 nucleotides align to TRBD2. This CDR3 contains 18 residues. V lost 4 bases, J lost 6 bases, and 17 bases stayed unmatched. Germline V CDR1 and CDR2: SGHRS, YFSETQ. CDR3 region: CASSPGTSSKRGGNIQYF. CDR3 DNA sequence: TGCGCCAGCAGCCCTGGGACTAGCAGTAAACGTGGGGGAAACATTCAGTACTTC.

This chain connects TRBV11-1 to TRBJ2-7, with a tentative D call TRBD1 (6 bases). The CDR3 contains 14 residues. V was pared by 5 bases and J by 0 bases, with 11 bases between. Germline V lookup: CDR1 SGHAT, CDR2 FQDESV (reference sequence). The CDR3, as DNA: TGTGCCAGCAGCACAACAGGGTACTCCTACGAGCAGTACTTC. Residues: CASSTTGYSYEQYF.

CDR3 DNA: TGTGCCAGCAGCCAAGATTCCTTAGGAGGGGCGCCGGGAAACACCATATATTTT. It encodes CASSQDSLGGAPGNTIYF. The V call is TRBV4-2, the J call TRBJ1-3; tentative D call: TRBD1 (5 bases). Trimming removed 0 bases from V and 4 bases from J, with 19 bases in between. The CDR3 is 18 amino acids. Germline CDR1 is LGHNA and CDR2 is YNFKEQ.

In its sample, this clone was seen a few times. This chain connects TRBV5-1 to TRBJ2-3; 9 bases are shared with TRBD2. The germline V gene has CDR1 SGHRS and CDR2 YFSETQ. The CDR3 consists of 14 residues. V trimming: 5 bases; J trimming: 2 bases; junction bases outside the gene matches: 3. The CDR3 spells CASRRGGSTDTQYF. The DNA of the CDR3 is TGCGCCAGCAGGCGGGGGGGATCCACAGATACGCAGTATTTT.

The chain couples TRBV15 to TRBJ1-6, with 7 bases matching TRBD1. The length of the CDR3 is 14 residues. J was trimmed by 10 bases and V by 0 bases; bases with no gene match: 3. Germline loops: CDR1 LNHNV, CDR2 YYDKDF (reference sequence). The CDR3 reads CATSRDRGQSPLHF. DNA for the CDR3: TGTGCCACCAGCAGAGATCGGGGACAGTCACCCCTCCACTTT. Based on the CDR3 plus reference TRBV15 and TRBJ1-6, the full variable domain is DAMVIQNPRYQVTQFGKPVTLSCSQTLNHNVMYWYQQKSSQAPKLLFHYYDKDFNNEADTPDNFQSRRPNTSFCFLDIRSPGLGDTAMYLCATSRDRGQSPLHFGNGTRLTVT.

V is TRBV5-6 and J is TRBJ1-2; 8 bases fit TRBD1. The CDR3 contains 12 residues. Trimming took 4 bases from V and 12 from J; bases not matched to a gene: 8. Per the germline V gene, CDR1 is SGHDT and CDR2 is YYEEEE. CDR3 bases: TGTGCCAGCAGCGAACAGGACAGGGCGAACACCTTC. Protein sequence: CASSEQDRANTF. Combining the CDR3 with reference TRBV5-6 and TRBJ1-2 gives the whole variable domain DAGVTQSPTHLIKTRGQQVTLRCSPKSGHDTVSWYQQALGQGPQFIFQYYEEEERQRGNFPDRFSGHQFPNYSSELNVNALLLGDSALYLCASSEQDRANTFGSGTRLTVV.

There are a few counts of this clone. The chain is built from TRBV5-6 and TRBJ1-1; 7 nucleotides match TRBD1. The CDR3 has 15 residues. J was trimmed by 0 bases and V by 1 base; bases with no gene match: 3. Germline assignment: CDR1 SGHDT and CDR2 YYEEEE. The CDR3 DNA sequence: TGTGCCAGCAGCTTGCTGGACAGGATGAACACTGAAGCTTTCTTT. This codes for CASSLLDRMNTEAFF. The full variable domain, rest sourced from reference TRBV5-6 and TRBJ1-1, is DAGVTQSPTHLIKTRGQQVTLRCSPKSGHDTVSWYQQALGQGPQFIFQYYEEEERQRGNFPDRFSGHQFPNYSSELNVNALLLGDSALYLCASSLLDRMNTEAFFGQGTRLTVV.

The J gene is TRBJ1-1, the V gene TRBV5-1; 9 nucleotides agree with TRBD1. Germline trimming cut 4 bases from V and 7 bases from J; bases unmatched to any gene: 5. CDR1 is SGHRS and CDR2 is YFSETQ in the germline V gene. The CDR3 has 13 residues. The CDR3 DNA sequence: TGCGCCAGCAGCCAACAGGGGGCAAATGAAGCTTTCTTT. Its translation is CASSQQGANEAFF. The variable domain in full, completed from reference TRBV5-1 and TRBJ1-1, reads KAGVTQTPRYLIKTRGQQVTLSCSPISGHRSVSWYQQTPGQGLQFLFEYFSETQRNKGNFPGRFSGRQFSNSRSEMNVSTLELGDSALYLCASSQQGANEAFFGQGTRLTVV.

The rearrangement links TRBV28 to TRBJ2-2; 8 nucleotides align to TRBD1. The CDR3 runs 14 residues. With 10 bases clipped from V and 4 bases from J, the junction kept 8 bases outside the gene matches. Germline CDR1 MDHEN, CDR2 SYDVKM. The CDR3 nucleotides are TGTGCCACCCTGACAGGGGAGTTCACCGGGGAGCTGTTTTTT. Translated, it gives CATLTGEFTGELFF.

This clone has more than one count but fewer than ten. V and J are TRBV10-1 and TRBJ2-7, with D perhaps matching TRBD1 (6 bases). There are 11 residues in the CDR3. Germline CDR1 and CDR2: WNHNN and SYGVQD (reference sequence). The ends were cut back, 7 bases at V and 8 bases at J, with 12 bases in the middle. The CDR3 nucleotides are TGCGCCAGCAACGCGCAGGGGAAGCAGTACTTC. Protein: CASNAQGKQYF.

This chain links TRBV6-5 with TRBJ2-1; 9 bases are a match to TRBD2. Unmatched junction bases numbered 3, after V lost 0 bases and J lost 3 bases. This CDR3 has 16 amino acids. CDR1 MNHEY and CDR2 SVGAGI come from the germline V gene. The DNA of the CDR3 is TGTGCCAGCAGTTACTCGATTAGCGGGGGCTACAATGAGCAGTTCTTC. This codes for CASSYSISGGYNEQFF.

This clone was found a few times. V usage is TRBV10-3 and J usage is TRBJ2-1; 7 bases line up with TRBD2. V trimming: 1 base; J trimming: 6 bases; junction bases outside the gene matches: 9. This CDR3 region has 16 residues. CDR1 and CDR2 (germline): ENHRY, SYGVKD. The CDR3 is CAISEWDPGGGNEQFF. The CDR3 DNA is TGTGCCATCAGTGAGTGGGACCCGGGGGGAGGCAATGAGCAGTTCTTC.

The V call is TRBV6-5, the J call TRBJ1-2; TRBD1 agrees at 8 bases. Germline V gene sequence: CDR1 MNHEY, CDR2 SVGAGI. The J segment lost 4 bases and the V segment lost 2 bases, leaving 3 bases of the junction unmatched. The CDR3 has 14 residues. The CDR3 sequence is CASSYGQGAYGYTF. The CDR3 nucleotides read TGTGCCAGCAGTTACGGGCAGGGGGCCTATGGCTACACCTTC.

V and J are TRBV5-5 and TRBJ1-1; D uncertain. This CDR3 comprises 13 residues. Germline CDR1 SGHKS, CDR2 YYEKEE (reference sequence). Deletions cut 4 bases from V and 3 bases from J, with 10 bases between. CDR3 in DNA: TGTGCCAGCAGCGCCGTCCCAGACACTGAAGCTTTCTTT. Its protein product is CASSAVPDTEAFF.

This chain uses TRBV6-6 with TRBJ2-7; TRBD2 matches 14 bases. The CDR3 consists of 16 residues. Trimming took 6 bases from V and 2 from J; bases not matched to a gene: 6. Germline loops: CDR1 MNHNY, CDR2 SVGAGI (reference sequence). DNA for the CDR3: TGTGCCAGCAGCGGACTAGCGGGGGGCCGAACCTACGAGCAGTACTTC. Translated: CASSGLAGGRTYEQYF.

This sequence joins TRBV11-2 and TRBJ2-7; TRBD1 aligns across 10 bases. Germline assignment: CDR1 SGHAT and CDR2 FQNNGV. The V and J ends lost 2 bases and 3 bases, in that order; junction bases with no gene match: 7. This CDR3 spans 16 amino acids. DNA of the CDR3: TGTGCCAGCAGCTTACGGGTCGGGACAGGGGTCTACGAGCAGTACTTC. Translation: CASSLRVGTGVYEQYF.

This clone turned up a few times. CDR3 bases: TGTGCCAGCAGCCCAGAAGGGCAGCGGGGGGTGGGAGAGACCCAGTACTTC. Translating it yields CASSPEGQRGVGETQYF. The chain combines TRBV5-4 with TRBJ2-5; 9 nucleotides align to TRBD2. Per germline, CDR1 SGHNT and CDR2 YYREEE (reference sequence). Losses at the gene ends were 4 bases for V and 4 bases for J; bases not matched to a gene: 14. The CDR3 is made up of 17 amino acids.

V gene TRBV6-1 combines with J gene TRBJ2-7, with 9 positions matching TRBD1. The germline V gene encodes CDR1 MNHNS and CDR2 SASEGT. The CDR3 totals 14 residues. Trimming cost V 6 bases and J 3 bases; bases outside gene matches: 6. CDR3 amino acids: CASSNTGGGYEQYF. The CDR3 DNA follows: TGTGCCAGCAGCAATACAGGGGGCGGCTACGAGCAGTACTTC.

This clone was picked up a small number of times. Other DNA sequences within the sample encode an identical CDR3. This chain joins TRBV29-1 and TRBJ2-1; 10 positions match TRBD1. In germline, CDR1 is SQVTM, CDR2 ANQGSEA. CDR3 length: 14 amino acids. V lost 6 bases to trimming and J lost 5 bases; unmatched junction nucleotides: 7. The CDR3 nucleotides read TGCAGCGTCCCGGGACAGGGGTCACACAATGAGCAGTTCTTC. Translation gives CSVPGQGSHNEQFF.

The chain uses TRBV5-4 and TRBJ2-1, with D maybe TRBD2 (6 bases). CDR3 length: 14 amino acids. Germline CDR1 reads SGHNT; CDR2 reads YYREEE (reference sequence). V lost 2 bases, J lost 8 bases, and 14 bases lay in between. In nucleotides, the CDR3 is TGTGCCAGCAGCTTAGGGAGGCTTATGGATGAGCAGTTCTTC. Its protein product is CASSLGRLMDEQFF. Full variable domain (rest looked up from reference TRBV5-4 and TRBJ2-1): ETGVTQSPTHLIKTRGQQVTLRCSSQSGHNTVSWYQQALGQGPQFIFQYYREEENGRGNFPPRFSGLQFPNYSSELNVNALELDDSALYLCASSLGRLMDEQFFGPGTRLTVL.